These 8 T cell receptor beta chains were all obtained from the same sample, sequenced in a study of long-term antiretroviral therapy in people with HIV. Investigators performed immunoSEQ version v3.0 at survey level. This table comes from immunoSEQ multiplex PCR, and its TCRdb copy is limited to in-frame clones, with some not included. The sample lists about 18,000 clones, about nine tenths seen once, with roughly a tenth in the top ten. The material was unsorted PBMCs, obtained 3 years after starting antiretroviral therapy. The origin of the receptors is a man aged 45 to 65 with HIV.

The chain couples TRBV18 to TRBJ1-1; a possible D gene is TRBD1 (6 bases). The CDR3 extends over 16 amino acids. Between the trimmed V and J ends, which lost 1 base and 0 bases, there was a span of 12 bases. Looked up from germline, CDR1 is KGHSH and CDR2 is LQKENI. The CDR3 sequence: CASSPLRDTLNTEAFF. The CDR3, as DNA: TGTGCCAGCTCACCACTCCGGGACACCTTGAACACTGAAGCTTTCTTT.

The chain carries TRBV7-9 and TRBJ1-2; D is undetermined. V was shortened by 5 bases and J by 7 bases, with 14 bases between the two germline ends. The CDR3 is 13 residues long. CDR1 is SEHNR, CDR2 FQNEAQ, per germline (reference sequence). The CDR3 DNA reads TGTGCCAGCAGCATTCACGGAAGGCCTGGCTACACCTTC. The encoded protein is CASSIHGRPGYTF.

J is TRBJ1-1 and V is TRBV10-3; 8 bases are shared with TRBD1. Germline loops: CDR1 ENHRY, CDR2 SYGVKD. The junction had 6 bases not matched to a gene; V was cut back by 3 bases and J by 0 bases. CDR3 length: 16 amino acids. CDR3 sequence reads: CAISDERTGMNTEAFF. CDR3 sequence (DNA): TGTGCCATCAGTGATGAAAGGACAGGGATGAACACTGAAGCTTTCTTT.

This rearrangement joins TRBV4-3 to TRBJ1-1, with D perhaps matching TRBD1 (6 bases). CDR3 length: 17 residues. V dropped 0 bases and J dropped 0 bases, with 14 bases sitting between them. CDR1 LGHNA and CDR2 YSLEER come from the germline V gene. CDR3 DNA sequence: TGCGCCAGCAGCCAAGAAGGAACAGGGTACATGAACACTGAAGCTTTCTTT. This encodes CASSQEGTGYMNTEAFF.

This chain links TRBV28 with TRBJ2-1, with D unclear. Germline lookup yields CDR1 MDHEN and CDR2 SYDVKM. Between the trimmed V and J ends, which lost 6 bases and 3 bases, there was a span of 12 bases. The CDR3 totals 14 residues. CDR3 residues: CASSEDNYYNEQFF. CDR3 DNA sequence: TGTGCCAGCAGCGAAGACAACTACTACAATGAGCAGTTCTTC.

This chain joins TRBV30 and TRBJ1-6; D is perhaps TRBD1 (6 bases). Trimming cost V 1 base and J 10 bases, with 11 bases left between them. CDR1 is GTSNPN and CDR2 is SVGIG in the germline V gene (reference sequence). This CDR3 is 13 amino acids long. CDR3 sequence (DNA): TGTGCCTGGAGTGGGGGGGGACAATCACCCCTCCACTTT. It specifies CAWSGGGQSPLHF.

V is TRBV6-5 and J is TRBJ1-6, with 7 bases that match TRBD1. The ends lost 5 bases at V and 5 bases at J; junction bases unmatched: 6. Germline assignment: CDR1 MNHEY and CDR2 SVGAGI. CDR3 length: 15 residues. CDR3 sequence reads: CASSIQGTNNSPLHF. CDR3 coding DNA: TGTGCCAGCAGTATACAGGGGACTAATAATTCACCCCTCCACTTT.

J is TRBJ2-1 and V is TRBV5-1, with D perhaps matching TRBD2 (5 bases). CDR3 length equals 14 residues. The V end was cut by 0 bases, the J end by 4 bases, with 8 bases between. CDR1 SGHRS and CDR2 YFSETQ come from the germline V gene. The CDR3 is CASSLGERYNEQFF. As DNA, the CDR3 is TGCGCCAGCAGCTTGGGAGAGCGGTACAATGAGCAGTTCTTC.